This TCR beta chain was captured in a study of T cells after yellow fever vaccination. For the study at large: Those fractions that held only low numbers of cells were prepared using the SMART-Seq v4 Ultra Low Input RNA kit.

V was clipped by 5 bases and J by 12 bases, with 14 bases between them. CDR1 and CDR2 (germline): SGHTA, FQGNSA. The CDR3 totals 12 residues. TCRdb re-analysed the 5' RACE reads in MiXCR, keeping a single row per CDR3 protein. This table holds around 310,000 distinct CDR3 sequences, approximately 4% found once. The origin of this receptor is a young man who received the YFV17D yellow fever vaccine. This sequence joins TRBV7-2 and TRBJ2-4; unclear D gene. Material: PBMCs, obtained 5 days after the yellow fever booster vaccination. The CDR3 DNA sequence: TGTGCCAGCAGCGTATGGGCCGCCTCTCAGTACTTC. Protein sequence: CASSVWAASQYF.